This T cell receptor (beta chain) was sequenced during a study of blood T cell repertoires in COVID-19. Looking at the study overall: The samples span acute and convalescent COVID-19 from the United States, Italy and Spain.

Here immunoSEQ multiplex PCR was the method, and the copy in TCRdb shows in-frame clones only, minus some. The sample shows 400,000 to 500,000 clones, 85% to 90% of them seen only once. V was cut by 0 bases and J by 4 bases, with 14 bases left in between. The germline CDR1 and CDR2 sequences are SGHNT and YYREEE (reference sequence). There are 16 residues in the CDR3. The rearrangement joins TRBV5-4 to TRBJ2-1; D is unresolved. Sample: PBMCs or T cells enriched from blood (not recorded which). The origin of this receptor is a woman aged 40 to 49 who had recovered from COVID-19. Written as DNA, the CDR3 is TGTGCCAGCAGCTTGGTTCCCACCCCTAGGTACAATGAGCAGTTCTTC. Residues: CASSLVPTPRYNEQFF.